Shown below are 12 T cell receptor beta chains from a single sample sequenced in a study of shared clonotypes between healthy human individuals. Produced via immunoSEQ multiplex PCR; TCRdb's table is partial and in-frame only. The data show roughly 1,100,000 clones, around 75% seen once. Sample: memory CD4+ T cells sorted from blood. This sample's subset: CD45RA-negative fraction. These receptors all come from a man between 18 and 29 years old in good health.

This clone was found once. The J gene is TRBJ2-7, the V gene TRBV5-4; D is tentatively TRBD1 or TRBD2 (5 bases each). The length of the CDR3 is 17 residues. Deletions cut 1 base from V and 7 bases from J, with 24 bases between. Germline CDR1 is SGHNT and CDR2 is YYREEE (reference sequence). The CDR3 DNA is TGTGCCAGCAGCTTGAGTTACGGCTATGGGGGATCTCGTGAGCAGTACTTC. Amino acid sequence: CASSLSYGYGGSREQYF. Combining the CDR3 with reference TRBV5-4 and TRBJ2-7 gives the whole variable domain ETGVTQSPTHLIKTRGQQVTLRCSSQSGHNTVSWYQQALGQGPQFIFQYYREEENGRGNFPPRFSGLQFPNYSSELNVNALELDDSALYLCASSLSYGYGGSREQYFGPGTRLTVT.

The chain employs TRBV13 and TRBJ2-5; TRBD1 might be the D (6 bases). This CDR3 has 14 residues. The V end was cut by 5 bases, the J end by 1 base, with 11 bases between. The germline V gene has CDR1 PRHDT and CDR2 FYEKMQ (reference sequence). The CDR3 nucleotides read TGTGCCAGCAGCCGTGGACAGCTCCAAGAGACCCAGTACTTC. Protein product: CASSRGQLQETQYF.

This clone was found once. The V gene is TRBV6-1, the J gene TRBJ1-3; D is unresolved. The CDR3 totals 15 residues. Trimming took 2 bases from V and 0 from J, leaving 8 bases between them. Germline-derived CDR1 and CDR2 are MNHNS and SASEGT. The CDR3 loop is CASSENNISGNTIYF. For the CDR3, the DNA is TGTGCCAGCAGTGAAAATAACATCTCTGGAAACACCATATATTTT.

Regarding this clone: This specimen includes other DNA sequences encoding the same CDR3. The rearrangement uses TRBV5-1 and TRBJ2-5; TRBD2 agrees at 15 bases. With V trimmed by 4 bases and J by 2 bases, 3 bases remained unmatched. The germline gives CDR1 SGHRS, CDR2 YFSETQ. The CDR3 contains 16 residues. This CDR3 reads CASSLGLAGGQETQYF. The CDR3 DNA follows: TGCGCCAGCAGCCTGGGACTAGCGGGGGGACAAGAGACCCAGTACTTC.

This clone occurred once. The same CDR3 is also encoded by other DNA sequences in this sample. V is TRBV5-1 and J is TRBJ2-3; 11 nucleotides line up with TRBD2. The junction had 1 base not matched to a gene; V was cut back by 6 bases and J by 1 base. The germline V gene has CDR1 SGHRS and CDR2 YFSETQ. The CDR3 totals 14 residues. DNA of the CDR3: TGCGCCAGCACGGGACTAGCGGGCACAGATACGCAGTATTTT. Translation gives CASTGLAGTDTQYF.

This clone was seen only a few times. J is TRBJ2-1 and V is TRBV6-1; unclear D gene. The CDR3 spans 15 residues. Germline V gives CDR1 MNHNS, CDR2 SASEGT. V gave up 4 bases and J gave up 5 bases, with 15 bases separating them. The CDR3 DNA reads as TGTGCCAGCAGTGCCCAGGTCCTAACAAACAATGAGCAGTTCTTC. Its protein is CASSAQVLTNNEQFF.

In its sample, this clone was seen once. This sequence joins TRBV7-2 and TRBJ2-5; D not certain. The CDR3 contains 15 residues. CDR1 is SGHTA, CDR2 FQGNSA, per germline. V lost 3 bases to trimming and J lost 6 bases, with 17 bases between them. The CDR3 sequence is CASSLFIDPKQTQYF. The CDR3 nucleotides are TGTGCCAGCAGCTTGTTTATAGATCCGAAACAGACCCAGTACTTC. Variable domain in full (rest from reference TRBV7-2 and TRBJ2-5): GAGVSQSPSNKVTEKGKDVELRCDPISGHTALYWYRQSLGQGLEFLIYFQGNSAPDKSGLPSDRFSAERTGGSVSTLTIQRTQQEDSAVYLCASSLFIDPKQTQYFGPGTRLLVL.

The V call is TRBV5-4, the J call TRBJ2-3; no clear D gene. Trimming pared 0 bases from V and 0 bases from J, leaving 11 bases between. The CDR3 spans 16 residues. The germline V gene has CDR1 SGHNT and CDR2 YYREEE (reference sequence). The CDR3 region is CASSLDNLPSTDTQYF. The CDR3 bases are TGTGCCAGCAGCTTGGATAACCTACCTAGCACAGATACGCAGTATTTT. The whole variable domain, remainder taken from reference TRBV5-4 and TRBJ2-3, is ETGVTQSPTHLIKTRGQQVTLRCSSQSGHNTVSWYQQALGQGPQFIFQYYREEENGRGNFPPRFSGLQFPNYSSELNVNALELDDSALYLCASSLDNLPSTDTQYFGPGTRLTVL.

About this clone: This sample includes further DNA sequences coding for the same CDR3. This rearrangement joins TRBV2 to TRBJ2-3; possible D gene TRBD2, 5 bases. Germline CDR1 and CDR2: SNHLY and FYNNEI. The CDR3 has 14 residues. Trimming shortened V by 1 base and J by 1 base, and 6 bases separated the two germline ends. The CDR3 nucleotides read TGTGCCAGCAGTGAAGGGCGGGGCACAGATACGCAGTATTTT. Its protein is CASSEGRGTDTQYF.

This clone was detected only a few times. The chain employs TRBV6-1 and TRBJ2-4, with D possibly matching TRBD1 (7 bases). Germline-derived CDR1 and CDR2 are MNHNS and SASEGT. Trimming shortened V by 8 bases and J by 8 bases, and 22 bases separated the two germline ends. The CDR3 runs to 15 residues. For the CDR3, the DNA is TGTGCCAGCCAAATACCGCTAGCGCAGGGGGACATTCAGTACTTC. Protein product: CASQIPLAQGDIQYF.

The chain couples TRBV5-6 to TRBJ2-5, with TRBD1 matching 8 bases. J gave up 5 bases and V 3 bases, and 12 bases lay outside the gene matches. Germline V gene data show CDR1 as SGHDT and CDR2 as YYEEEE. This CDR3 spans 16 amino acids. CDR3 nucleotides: TGTGCCAGCAGCTCCCCCGGCAGGGGGCAGGTGGAGACCCAGTACTTC. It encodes CASSSPGRGQVETQYF.

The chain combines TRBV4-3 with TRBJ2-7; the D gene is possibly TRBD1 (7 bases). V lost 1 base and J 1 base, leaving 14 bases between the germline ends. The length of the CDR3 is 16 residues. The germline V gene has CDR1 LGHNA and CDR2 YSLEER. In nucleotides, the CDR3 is TGCGCCAGCAGCCAAGGACCCAGGGGGGTTTCCTACGAGCAGTACTTC. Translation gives CASSQGPRGVSYEQYF.